One sample yielded the 25 T cell receptor beta chains listed below, sequenced in a study of tumor-infiltrating lymphocytes in localized non-small cell lung cancer. Method: immunoSEQ multiplex PCR; TCRdb's copy keeps in-frame clones and lacks some. This table has 5,500 to 7,500 clones, approximately 70% appearing once. Sequences were obtained from uninvolved lung tissue not adjacent to the tumor. The origin of the receptors is a human donor with non-small cell lung cancer.

This clone was recorded once. The chain recombines TRBV4-1 with TRBJ2-1; tentatively, D is TRBD1 or TRBD2 (5 bases each). CDR1 and CDR2 from the germline V gene are MGHRA and YSYEKL. Trimming took off 3 bases at V and 1 base at J, with 7 bases between the two ends. CDR3 size: 14 residues. The CDR3 nucleotides are TGCGCCAGCAGCCATGAGGGGTCCTACAATGAGCAGTTCTTC. It encodes CASSHEGSYNEQFF.

The chain is built from TRBV28 and TRBJ2-7, with D perhaps given as TRBD1 or TRBD2 (5 bases each). The CDR3 contains 15 residues. Germline-derived CDR1 and CDR2 are MDHEN and SYDVKM. V was shortened by 5 bases and J by 5 bases, with 19 bases between the two germline ends. In nucleotides, the CDR3 is TGTGCCAGCAGTCCCGGGACCCCCGAGTTCCACGAGCAGTACTTC. This encodes CASSPGTPEFHEQYF.

The CDR3 region is CASSLRLTSDYEQYF. The CDR3 bases are TGTGCCAGCAGTTTACGTCTCACGTCGGACTACGAGCAGTACTTC. The rearrangement uses TRBV27 and TRBJ2-7; no clear D. The CDR3 spans 15 residues. Trimming left V 2 bases short and J 3 bases short, with 14 bases between. In germline, CDR1 is MNHEY, CDR2 SMNVEV (reference sequence).

This clone is deemed medium-sized. CDR3 sequence (DNA): TGTGCCAGCAGTTACTCCTTTGGGCCCTACGAGCAGTACTTC. Protein product: CASSYSFGPYEQYF. The chain recombines TRBV6-5 with TRBJ2-7; D is undetermined. Germline V gene lookup returns CDR1 MNHEY and CDR2 SVGAGI. V dropped 0 bases and J dropped 2 bases, with 8 bases sitting between them. This CDR3 spans 14 amino acids.

This chain connects TRBV27 to TRBJ1-2; the D gene is possibly TRBD1 (6 bases). Germline assignment: CDR1 MNHEY and CDR2 SMNVEV (reference sequence). V lost 6 bases to trimming and J lost 8 bases, with 16 bases between them. The CDR3 sequence is 13 residues long. The chain's CDR3 is CASSKGTSGGYTF. DNA for the CDR3: TGTGCCAGCAGCAAAGGGACATCGGGGGGCTACACCTTC.

The rearrangement uses TRBV30 and TRBJ1-2; tentatively, D is TRBD1 (5 bases). This CDR3 is 16 amino acids long. In germline, CDR1 is GTSNPN, CDR2 SVGIG (reference sequence). V shed 1 base and J shed 2 bases, with 17 bases lying between them. CDR3 sequence: CAWSDRGASGNYGYTF. The CDR3 DNA reads TGTGCCTGGAGTGATAGAGGGGCGAGCGGGAACTATGGCTACACCTTC. Combining the CDR3 with reference TRBV30 and TRBJ1-2 gives the whole variable domain SQTIHQWPATLVQPVGSPLSLECTVEGTSNPNLYWYRQAAGRGLQLLFYSVGIGQISSEVPQNLSASRPQDRQFILSSKKLLLSDSGFYLCAWSDRGASGNYGYTFGSGTRLTVV.

The V gene is TRBV28, the J gene TRBJ2-7; 9 nucleotides agree with TRBD1. Germline V CDR1 and CDR2: MDHEN, SYDVKM. The ends lost 6 bases at V and 3 bases at J; junction bases unmatched: 0. The CDR3 is made up of 12 amino acids. The DNA for the CDR3 is TGTGCCAGCAGGACAGGGGGCTACGAGCAGTACTTC. This codes for CASRTGGYEQYF.

This rearrangement joins TRBV5-4 to TRBJ2-7; D is perhaps TRBD1 or TRBD2 (5 bases each). V was clipped by 0 bases and J by 7 bases, with 8 bases between them. CDR1 and CDR2 from the germline V gene are SGHNT and YYREEE (reference sequence). The CDR3 is 12 amino acids. The CDR3 DNA is TGTGCCAGCAGCTTGGGGGGGTGGGAGCAGTACTTC. Translated: CASSLGGWEQYF.

The V and J genes are TRBV30 and TRBJ2-5, with a weak D call TRBD2 (7 bases). CDR1 is GTSNPN and CDR2 is SVGIG in the germline V gene (reference sequence). With 3 bases removed from V and 3 bases from J, the gap between germline ends came to 23 bases. This CDR3 is 17 amino acids long. The CDR3 loop reads CAWRRSFGTRGEETQYF. As DNA, the CDR3 is TGTGCCTGGAGGCGTTCTTTCGGGACACGGGGGGAAGAGACCCAGTACTTC.

The chain links TRBV30 to TRBJ2-3; 10 positions match TRBD2. The germline V gene has CDR1 GTSNPN and CDR2 SVGIG (reference sequence). The CDR3 runs 15 residues. The junction had 3 bases not matched to a gene; V was cut back by 2 bases and J by 1 base. CDR3 sequence: CAWSLAGGGTDTQYF. DNA of the CDR3: TGTGCCTGGAGTTTAGCGGGAGGCGGCACAGATACGCAGTATTTT.

This rearrangement joins TRBV28 to TRBJ1-1; D not certain. The CDR3 is made up of 14 amino acids. Trimming shortened V by 5 bases and J by 2 bases, and 12 bases separated the two germline ends. In germline, CDR1 is MDHEN, CDR2 SYDVKM. CDR3 nucleotides: TGTGCCAGCAGTGCGGTCATGGGTAACACTGAAGCTTTCTTT. Translation gives CASSAVMGNTEAFF.

This clone appeared a few times. The rearrangement joins TRBV28 to TRBJ1-2; 7 bases map to TRBD1. The CDR3 runs to 15 residues. CDR1 and CDR2 (germline): MDHEN, SYDVKM. V was clipped by 1 base and J by 2 bases; unmatched bases: 4. The CDR3 DNA reads TGTGCCAGCAGTTTATTGGACAGGAAGAACTATGGCTACACCTTC. This sequence encodes CASSLLDRKNYGYTF.

This chain joins TRBV28 and TRBJ2-5; the D gene is possibly TRBD2 (6 bases). There are 16 residues in the CDR3. V was shortened by 6 bases and J by 5 bases, with 22 bases between the two germline ends. Germline CDR1 MDHEN, CDR2 SYDVKM. DNA of the CDR3: TGTGCCAGCAGCGATAGACTAGAAATGGCGTGGGAGACCCAGTACTTC. This encodes CASSDRLEMAWETQYF.

This chain links TRBV30 with TRBJ2-7; 7 positions agree with TRBD2. CDR1 is GTSNPN, CDR2 SVGIG, per germline (reference sequence). Trimming at V came to 1 base and at J to 2 bases, leaving 11 bases not matched to a gene. This CDR3 is 16 amino acids long. The CDR3 DNA reads TGTGCCTGGAGTGGGGTGCGGGGGAGCGGGGCCTACGAGCAGTACTTC. It yields the protein CAWSGVRGSGAYEQYF.

This clone was recorded once. CDR3 bases: TGTGCCAGCAGTAAGGACAGGGGTTTCGACGAGCAGTACTTC. Protein sequence: CASSKDRGFDEQYF. The chain carries TRBV2 and TRBJ2-7; 9 bases are shared with TRBD1. The CDR3 runs to 14 residues. The germline V gene encodes CDR1 SNHLY and CDR2 FYNNEI. J gave up 5 bases and V 5 bases, and 7 bases lay outside the gene matches.

This clone was picked up a small number of times. The chain couples TRBV6-1 to TRBJ2-5, with 9 bases lining up with TRBD2. Trimming took 8 bases from V and 2 from J; bases not matched to a gene: 9. This CDR3 contains 15 residues. From germline, CDR1 is MNHNS and CDR2 SASEGT. Here the CDR3 reads CASATLAGEQETQYF. Here the CDR3 DNA reads TGTGCCAGCGCTACCTTAGCGGGAGAGCAAGAGACCCAGTACTTC.

The chain uses TRBV5-1 and TRBJ2-5; TRBD1 aligns across 8 bases. This CDR3 is built from 14 residues. Looked up from germline, CDR1 is SGHRS and CDR2 is YFSETQ. The V segment lost 5 bases and the J segment 4 bases; nucleotides outside the gene matches: 7. In DNA, the CDR3 is TGCGCCAGCAGTTTTGGACAGGGACGAGAGACCCAGTACTTC. Protein product: CASSFGQGRETQYF.

The V call is TRBV9, the J call TRBJ2-1, with TRBD2 identical over 9 bases. The junction had 11 bases not matched to a gene; V was cut back by 0 bases and J by 7 bases. CDR3 size: 17 residues. Germline V gene lookup returns CDR1 SGDLS and CDR2 YYNGEE. DNA of the CDR3: TGTGCCAGCAGCGTAGGATTTATTACGGCGGGAGGGAATGAGCAGTTCTTC. As protein: CASSVGFITAGGNEQFF.

This clone turned up a few times. The genes are TRBV19 and TRBJ2-3; possible D gene TRBD2, 6 bases. Trimming took off 1 base at V and 6 bases at J, with 11 bases between the two ends. This CDR3 has 14 amino acids. Germline CDR1 LNHDA, CDR2 SQIVND (reference sequence). CDR3 loop: CASSIGTGDDTQYF. CDR3 sequence (DNA): TGTGCCAGTAGTATAGGAACGGGGGATGATACGCAGTATTTT. Together with reference TRBV19 and TRBJ2-3, the CDR3 gives the full variable domain: DGGITQSPKYLFRKEGQNVTLSCEQNLNHDAMYWYRQDPGQGLRLIYYSQIVNDFQKGDIAEGYSVSREKKESFPLTVTSAQKNPTAFYLCASSIGTGDDTQYFGPGTRLTVL.

The rearrangement joins TRBV4-1 to TRBJ1-5; 8 bases fit TRBD1. With 4 bases clipped from V and 5 bases from J, the junction kept 4 bases outside the gene matches. Germline CDR1 and CDR2: MGHRA and YSYEKL. CDR3 length equals 14 residues. The CDR3 sequence: CASSRTGSDQPQHF. CDR3 bases: TGCGCCAGCAGCCGGACAGGGTCCGATCAGCCCCAGCATTTT.

This chain uses TRBV5-1 with TRBJ2-7; tentative D call: TRBD1 (6 bases). Per germline, CDR1 SGHRS and CDR2 YFSETQ. The V and J ends lost 0 bases and 3 bases respectively, with 13 bases between them. The CDR3 has 15 amino acids. In DNA, the CDR3 is TGCGCCAGCAGCTTGGCAGGGGTCCCGCTCTACGAGCAGTACTTC. Its translation is CASSLAGVPLYEQYF. The variable domain in full, with the rest retrieved from reference TRBV5-1 and TRBJ2-7, is KAGVTQTPRYLIKTRGQQVTLSCSPISGHRSVSWYQQTPGQGLQFLFEYFSETQRNKGNFPGRFSGRQFSNSRSEMNVSTLELGDSALYLCASSLAGVPLYEQYFGPGTRLTVT.

The V call is TRBV6-1, the J call TRBJ2-3; D possibly corresponds to TRBD2 (6 bases). CDR1 and CDR2 (germline): MNHNS, SASEGT. The CDR3 is 15 residues long. Trimming shortened V by 6 bases and J by 0 bases, and 13 bases separated the two germline ends. This chain's CDR3 is CASSLAVSSTDTQYF. The CDR3, as DNA: TGTGCCAGCAGCTTAGCGGTCTCTAGCACAGATACGCAGTATTTT.

The rearrangement links TRBV25-1 to TRBJ2-7; the D gene is possibly TRBD2 (5 bases). V lost 2 bases and J lost 6, with 14 bases in between. CDR1 and CDR2 from the germline V gene are MGHDK and SYGVNS. CDR3 length equals 14 residues. The CDR3 protein is CASSENSGGSEQYF. DNA of the CDR3: TGTGCCAGCAGTGAAAACTCCGGCGGGTCCGAGCAGTACTTC.

The rearrangement uses TRBV2 and TRBJ2-1; D remains ambiguous. Deletions cut 6 bases from V and 0 bases from J, with 9 bases between. Germline lookup yields CDR1 SNHLY and CDR2 FYNNEI. CDR3 length: 14 residues. CDR3: CASRTPASYNEQFF. The CDR3 DNA is TGTGCCAGCAGAACTCCAGCCTCCTACAATGAGCAGTTCTTC.

This clone was picked up a small number of times. This chain connects TRBV9 to TRBJ2-1; 7 bases are a match to TRBD2. V was clipped by 0 bases and J by 5 bases; unmatched bases: 11. The CDR3 covers 17 residues. Germline CDR1 and CDR2: SGDLS and YYNGEE. CDR3 loop: CASSVEPWGGSHNEQFF. The CDR3 coding sequence is TGTGCCAGCAGCGTAGAGCCCTGGGGCGGGAGTCACAATGAGCAGTTCTTC. The full variable domain, with the rest looked up from reference TRBV9 and TRBJ2-1, is DSGVTQTPKHLITATGQRVTLRCSPRSGDLSVYWYQQSLDQGLQFLIQYYNGEERAKGNILERFSAQQFPDLHSELNLSSLELGDSALYFCASSVEPWGGSHNEQFFGPGTRLTVL.